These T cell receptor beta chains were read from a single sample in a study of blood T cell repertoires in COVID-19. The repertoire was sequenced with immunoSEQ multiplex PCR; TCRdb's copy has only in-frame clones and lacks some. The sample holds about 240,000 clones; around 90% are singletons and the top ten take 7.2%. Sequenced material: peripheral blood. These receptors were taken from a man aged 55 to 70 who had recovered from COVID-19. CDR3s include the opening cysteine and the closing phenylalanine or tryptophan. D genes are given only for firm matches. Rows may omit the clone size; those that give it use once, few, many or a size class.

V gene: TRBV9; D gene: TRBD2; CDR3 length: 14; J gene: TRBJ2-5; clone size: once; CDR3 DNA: TGTGCCAGCAGCGCACCCAGGACTAGCGCGACCCAGTACTTC; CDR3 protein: CASSAPRTSATQYF
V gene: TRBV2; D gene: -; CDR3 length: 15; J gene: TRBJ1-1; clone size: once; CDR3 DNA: TGTGCCAGCACCACTGAAGGGGTTCGCTTGGCTGAAGCTTTCTTT; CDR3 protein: CASTTEGVRLAEAFF
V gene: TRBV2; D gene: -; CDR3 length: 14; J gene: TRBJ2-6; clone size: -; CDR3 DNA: TGTGCCAGCAGGGACAGCTCTGGGGCCAACGTCCTGACTTTC; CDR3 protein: CASRDSSGANVLTF
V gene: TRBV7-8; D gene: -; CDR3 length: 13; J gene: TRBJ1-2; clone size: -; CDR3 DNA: TGTGCCAGCAGCTTTACAGGATCGCGTGGCTACACCTTC; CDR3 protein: CASSFTGSRGYTF
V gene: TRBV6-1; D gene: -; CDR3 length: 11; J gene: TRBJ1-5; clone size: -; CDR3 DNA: TGTGCCAGCAGTGAGCGATTCCCCCAGCATTTT; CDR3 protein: CASSERFPQHF
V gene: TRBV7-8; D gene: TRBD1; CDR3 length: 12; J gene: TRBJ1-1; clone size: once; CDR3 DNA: TGTGCCAGCAGCTTAGCGACAGGGGCGGCTTTCTTT; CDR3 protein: CASSLATGAAFF
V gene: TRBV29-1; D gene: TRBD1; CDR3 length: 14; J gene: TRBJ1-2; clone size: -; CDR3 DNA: TGCAGCGTTCCGGAGGGACAGGGGGCCTATGGCTACACCTTC; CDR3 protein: CSVPEGQGAYGYTF
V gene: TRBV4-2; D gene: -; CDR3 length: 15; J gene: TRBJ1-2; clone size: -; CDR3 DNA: TGTGCCAGCAGCCAAGATCGGCAGGGGTTCTATGGCTACACCTTC; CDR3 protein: CASSQDRQGFYGYTF
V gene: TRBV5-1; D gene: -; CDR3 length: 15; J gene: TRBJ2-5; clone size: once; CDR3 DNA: TGCGCCAGCAGCTTGGTTGCTAGCCAACAAGAGACCCAGTACTTC; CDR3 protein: CASSLVASQQETQYF
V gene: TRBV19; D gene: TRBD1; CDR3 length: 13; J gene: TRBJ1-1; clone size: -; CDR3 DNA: TGTGCCAGTAGTATAACAGGGGTAACTGAAGCTTTCTTT; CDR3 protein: CASSITGVTEAFF
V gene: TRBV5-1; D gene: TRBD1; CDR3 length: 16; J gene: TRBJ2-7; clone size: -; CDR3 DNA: TGCGCCAGCAGCTTGGCCATACAGGGGGTTAACTACGAGCAGTACTTC; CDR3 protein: CASSLAIQGVNYEQYF
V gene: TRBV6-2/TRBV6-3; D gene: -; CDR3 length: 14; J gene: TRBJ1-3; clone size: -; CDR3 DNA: TGTGCCAGCAGTTTTACCAGGTCTGGAAACACCATATATTTT; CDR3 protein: CASSFTRSGNTIYF
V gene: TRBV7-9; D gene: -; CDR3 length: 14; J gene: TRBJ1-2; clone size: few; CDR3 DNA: TGTGCCAGCAGCTTTACGGGAAAGAACTATGGCTACACCTTC; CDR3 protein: CASSFTGKNYGYTF
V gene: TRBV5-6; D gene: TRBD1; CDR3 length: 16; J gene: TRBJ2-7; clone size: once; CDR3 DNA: TGTGCCAGCAGCTTGGGAGGCACAGGGGTATACTACGAGCAGTACTTC; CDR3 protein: CASSLGGTGVYYEQYF
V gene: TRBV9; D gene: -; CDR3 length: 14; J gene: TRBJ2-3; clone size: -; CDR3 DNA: TGTGCCAGCAGCGTAGCACAGGGGGGGGATACGCAGTATTTT; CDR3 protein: CASSVAQGGDTQYF
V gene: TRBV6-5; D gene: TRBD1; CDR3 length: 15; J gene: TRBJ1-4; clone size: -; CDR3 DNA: TGTGCCAGCAGCCTATACGACAGGGATAATGAAAAACTGTTTTTT; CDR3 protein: CASSLYDRDNEKLFF
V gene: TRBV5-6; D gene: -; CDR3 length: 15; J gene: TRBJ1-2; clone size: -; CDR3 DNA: TGTGCCAGCAGCCCCTTGGGCGGGGATGCTCATGGCTACACCTTC; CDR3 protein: CASSPLGGDAHGYTF
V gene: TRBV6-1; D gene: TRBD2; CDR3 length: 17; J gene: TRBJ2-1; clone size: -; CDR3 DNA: TGTGCCAGCAGTGGGGGTACTAGCGGGAGCTCCTACAATGAGCAGTTCTTC; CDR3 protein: CASSGGTSGSSYNEQFF